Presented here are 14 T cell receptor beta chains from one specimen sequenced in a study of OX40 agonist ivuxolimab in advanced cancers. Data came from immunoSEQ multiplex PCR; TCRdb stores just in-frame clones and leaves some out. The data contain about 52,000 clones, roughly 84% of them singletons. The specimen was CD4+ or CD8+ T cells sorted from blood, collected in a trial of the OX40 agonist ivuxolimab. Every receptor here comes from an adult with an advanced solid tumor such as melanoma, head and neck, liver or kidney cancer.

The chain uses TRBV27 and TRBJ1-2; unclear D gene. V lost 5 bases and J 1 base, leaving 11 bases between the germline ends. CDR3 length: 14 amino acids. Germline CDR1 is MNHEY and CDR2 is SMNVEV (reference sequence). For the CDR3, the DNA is TGTGCCAGCAGTCCCACCAGGCGTAACTATGGCTACACCTTC. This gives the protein CASSPTRRNYGYTF.

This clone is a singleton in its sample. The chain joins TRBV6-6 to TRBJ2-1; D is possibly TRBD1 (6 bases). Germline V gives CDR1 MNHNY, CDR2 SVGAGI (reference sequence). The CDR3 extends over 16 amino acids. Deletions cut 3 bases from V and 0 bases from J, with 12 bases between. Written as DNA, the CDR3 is TGTGCCAGCAGTTATTCGGGACAAACCTCCTACAATGAGCAGTTCTTC. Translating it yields CASSYSGQTSYNEQFF.

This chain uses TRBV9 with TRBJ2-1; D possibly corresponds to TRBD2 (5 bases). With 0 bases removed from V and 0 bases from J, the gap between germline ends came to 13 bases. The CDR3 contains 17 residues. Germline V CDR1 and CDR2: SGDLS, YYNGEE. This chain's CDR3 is CASSVAGVGISYNEQFF. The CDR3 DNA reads TGTGCCAGCAGCGTAGCCGGGGTGGGGATCTCCTACAATGAGCAGTTCTTC.

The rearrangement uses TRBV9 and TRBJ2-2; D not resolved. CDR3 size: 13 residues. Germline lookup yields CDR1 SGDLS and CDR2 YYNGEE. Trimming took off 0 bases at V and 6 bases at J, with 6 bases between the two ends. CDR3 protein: CASSVVLAGELFF. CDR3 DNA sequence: TGTGCCAGCAGCGTAGTTCTAGCCGGGGAGCTGTTTTTT. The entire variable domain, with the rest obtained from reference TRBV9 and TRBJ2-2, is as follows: DSGVTQTPKHLITATGQRVTLRCSPRSGDLSVYWYQQSLDQGLQFLIQYYNGEERAKGNILERFSAQQFPDLHSELNLSSLELGDSALYFCASSVVLAGELFFGEGSRLTVL.

The CDR3 nucleotides are TGTGCCAGCAGCGCCTGGACAGGGGGGGACGGAAAACTGTTTTTT. Residues: CASSAWTGGDGKLFF. V usage is TRBV5-6 and J usage is TRBJ1-4, with 10 nucleotides matching TRBD1. This CDR3 contains 15 residues. Looked up from germline, CDR1 is SGHDT and CDR2 is YYEEEE. V was clipped by 4 bases and J by 10 bases; unmatched bases: 10.

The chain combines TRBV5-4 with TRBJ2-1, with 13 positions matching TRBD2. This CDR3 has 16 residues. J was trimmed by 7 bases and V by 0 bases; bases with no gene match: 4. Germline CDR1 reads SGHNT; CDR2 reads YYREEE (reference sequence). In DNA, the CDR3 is TGTGCCAGCAGCTTGGCAGGACTAGCGGGAGATAATGAGCAGTTCTTC. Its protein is CASSLAGLAGDNEQFF. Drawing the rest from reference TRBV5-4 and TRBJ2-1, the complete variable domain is ETGVTQSPTHLIKTRGQQVTLRCSSQSGHNTVSWYQQALGQGPQFIFQYYREEENGRGNFPPRFSGLQFPNYSSELNVNALELDDSALYLCASSLAGLAGDNEQFFGPGTRLTVL.

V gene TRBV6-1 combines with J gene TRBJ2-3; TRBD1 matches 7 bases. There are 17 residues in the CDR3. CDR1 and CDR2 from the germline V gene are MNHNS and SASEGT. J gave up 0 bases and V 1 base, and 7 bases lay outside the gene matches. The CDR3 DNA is TGTGCCAGCAGTGAAGAGGGGGCGGCGGCTAGCACAGATACGCAGTATTTT. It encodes CASSEEGAAASTDTQYF.

In DNA form, the CDR3 reads TGTGCCAGCCGAGGGTTTGGACCCCTCCACTTT. Its protein is CASRGFGPLHF. The rearrangement joins TRBV14 to TRBJ1-6; D unclear. V lost 8 bases to trimming and J lost 12 bases, with 11 bases between them. This CDR3 region has 11 residues. Germline V CDR1 and CDR2: SGHDN, FVKESK.

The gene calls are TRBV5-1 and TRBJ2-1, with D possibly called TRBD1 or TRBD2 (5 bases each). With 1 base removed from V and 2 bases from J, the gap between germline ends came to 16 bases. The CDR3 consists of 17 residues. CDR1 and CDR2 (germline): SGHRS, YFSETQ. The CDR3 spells CASSLTGGGITYNEQFF. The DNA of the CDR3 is TGCGCCAGCAGCTTGACCGGTGGGGGAATCACCTACAATGAGCAGTTCTTC.

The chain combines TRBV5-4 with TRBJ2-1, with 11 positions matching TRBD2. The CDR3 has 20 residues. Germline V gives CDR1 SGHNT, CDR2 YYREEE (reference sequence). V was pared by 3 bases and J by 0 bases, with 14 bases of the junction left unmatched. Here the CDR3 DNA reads TGTGCCAGCAGCTCAGGACTAGCGGGTTCCATCCTAAGCTCCTACAATGAGCAGTTCTTC. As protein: CASSSGLAGSILSSYNEQFF.

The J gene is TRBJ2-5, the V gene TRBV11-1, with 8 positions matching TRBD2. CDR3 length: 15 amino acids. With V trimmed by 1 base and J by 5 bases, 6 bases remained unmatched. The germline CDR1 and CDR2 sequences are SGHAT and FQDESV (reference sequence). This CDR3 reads CASSLGAGDGETQYF. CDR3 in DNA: TGTGCCAGCAGCTTAGGAGCGGGGGATGGCGAGACCCAGTACTTC.

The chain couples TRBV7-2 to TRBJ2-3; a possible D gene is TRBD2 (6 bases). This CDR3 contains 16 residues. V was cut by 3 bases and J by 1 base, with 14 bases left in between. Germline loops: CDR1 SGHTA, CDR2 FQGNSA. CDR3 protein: CASSLGAGKGTDTQYF. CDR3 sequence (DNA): TGTGCCAGCAGCTTGGGAGCGGGTAAGGGCACAGATACGCAGTATTTT.

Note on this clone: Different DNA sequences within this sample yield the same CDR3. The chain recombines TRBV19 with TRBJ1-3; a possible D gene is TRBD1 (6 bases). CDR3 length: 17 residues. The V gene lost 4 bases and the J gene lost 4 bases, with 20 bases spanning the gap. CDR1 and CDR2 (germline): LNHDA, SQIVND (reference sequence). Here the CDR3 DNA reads TGTGCCAGTAGTAGAGAGCATCAGGGGTACTCCGGAAACACCATATATTTT. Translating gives CASSREHQGYSGNTIYF.

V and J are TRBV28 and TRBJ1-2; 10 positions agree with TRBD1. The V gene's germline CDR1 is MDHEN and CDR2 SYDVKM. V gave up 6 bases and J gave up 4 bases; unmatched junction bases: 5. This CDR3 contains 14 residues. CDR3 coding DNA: TGTGCCAGCAGAGAGACAGGGGGCGCCTATGGCTACACCTTC. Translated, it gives CASRETGGAYGYTF.